The 2 T cell receptor beta chains below come from one sample, sequenced in a study of OX40 agonist ivuxolimab in advanced cancers. Assay: immunoSEQ multiplex PCR; the TCRdb copy retains only in-frame clones and omits some. The table has some 100,000 clones, about 91% seen once. The source was CD4+ or CD8+ T cells sorted from blood, collected in a trial of the OX40 agonist ivuxolimab. The source is an adult with an advanced solid tumor such as melanoma, head and neck, liver or kidney cancer.

This chain uses TRBV6-1 with TRBJ1-3, with TRBD1 matching 9 bases. Looked up from germline, CDR1 is MNHNS and CDR2 is SASEGT. The CDR3 extends over 14 amino acids. Trimming removed 7 bases from V and 2 bases from J; junction bases left unmatched: 3. The CDR3 DNA follows: TGTGCCAGCAAGCGGACAGGGGCTGGAAACACCATATATTTT. It specifies CASKRTGAGNTIYF.

The CDR3 loop is CASSSKGLAGGRTDTQYF. In nucleotides, the CDR3 is TGCGCCAGCAGCTCAAAAGGACTAGCGGGAGGTCGGACAGATACGCAGTATTTT. V and J are TRBV5-1 and TRBJ2-3; 14 nucleotides agree with TRBD2. Looked up from germline, CDR1 is SGHRS and CDR2 is YFSETQ. The CDR3 runs to 18 residues. The V gene end was trimmed by 3 bases and the J gene end by 3 bases; junction bases not matched to a gene: 9.